This is a list of T cell receptor beta chains from one sample in a study of OX40 agonist ivuxolimab in advanced cancers. Clones were sequenced by immunoSEQ multiplex PCR, and TCRdb holds only the in-frame ones, with some missing. The data contain 70,000 to 100,000 clones, 80% to 90% of them seen just once; the ten biggest clones take up roughly 1.1%. Material: CD4+ or CD8+ T cells sorted from blood, obtained in a trial of the OX40 agonist ivuxolimab. All receptors derive from an adult with an advanced solid tumor such as melanoma, head and neck, liver or kidney cancer. CDR3s include the opening cysteine and the closing phenylalanine or tryptophan. The D gene is left open where the match is weak. Clone size, where shown, is once, few, many, or a class for clones that have expanded.

clone_size: .; j_call: TRBJ2-7; d_call: TRBD1; v_call: TRBV7-2; cdr3_nt: TGTGCCAGCAGAGTCCAGCAGGACAGGGCCCCCTACGAGCAGTACTTC; cdr3_aa: CASRVQQDRAPYEQYF
clone_size: .; j_call: TRBJ2-3; d_call: TRBD2; v_call: TRBV28; cdr3_nt: TGTGCCAGCAGTTTGAGCGGGGGGGCCACAGATACGCAGTATTTT; cdr3_aa: CASSLSGGATDTQYF
clone_size: .; j_call: TRBJ2-5; d_call: TRBD1; v_call: TRBV2; cdr3_nt: TGTGCCAGCAGACAGGGGTTTGAGACCCAGTACTTC; cdr3_aa: CASRQGFETQYF
clone_size: .; j_call: TRBJ2-5; d_call: .; v_call: TRBV2; cdr3_nt: TGTGCCAGCAGTGCGTCAGAGACCGCAGAGACCCAGTACTTC; cdr3_aa: CASSASETAETQYF
clone_size: once; j_call: TRBJ1-5; d_call: .; v_call: TRBV6-4; cdr3_nt: TGTGCCAGCAGTGACGGGGGGGGTCGCCAGCCCCAGCATTTT; cdr3_aa: CASSDGGGRQPQHF
clone_size: .; j_call: TRBJ1-1; d_call: TRBD1; v_call: TRBV6-5; cdr3_nt: TGTGCCAGCAGTTACGGACAGGGGAACACTGAAGCTTTCTTT; cdr3_aa: CASSYGQGNTEAFF
clone_size: .; j_call: TRBJ2-5; d_call: .; v_call: TRBV18; cdr3_nt: TGTGCCAGCTCACCACCGACCCCGCAGACCCAGTACTTC; cdr3_aa: CASSPPTPQTQYF
clone_size: .; j_call: TRBJ2-5; d_call: .; v_call: TRBV5-1; cdr3_nt: TGCGCCAGCAGCCCCCCGCTAGCGAGAACGGAGACCCAGTACTTC; cdr3_aa: CASSPPLARTETQYF
clone_size: .; j_call: TRBJ1-2; d_call: TRBD1; v_call: TRBV28; cdr3_nt: TGTGCCAGCAGCCAAGACAGGGGTTATGGCTACACCTTC; cdr3_aa: CASSQDRGYGYTF
clone_size: .; j_call: TRBJ1-1; d_call: .; v_call: TRBV14; cdr3_nt: TGTGCCAGCAGCCAAGATGCTCTTATCTTAAACACTGAAGCTTTCTTT; cdr3_aa: CASSQDALILNTEAFF
clone_size: .; j_call: TRBJ1-1; d_call: .; v_call: TRBV15; cdr3_nt: TGTGCCACCAGCCTTGGGACTTTGAACACTGAAGCTTTCTTT; cdr3_aa: CATSLGTLNTEAFF
clone_size: .; j_call: TRBJ1-1; d_call: .; v_call: TRBV11-3; cdr3_nt: TGTGCCAGCAGGAAAGGAGTCGAAGCTTTCTTT; cdr3_aa: CASRKGVEAFF
clone_size: .; j_call: TRBJ2-3; d_call: TRBD2; v_call: TRBV6-1; cdr3_nt: TGTGCCAGCAGTGGAGCCGGGACTAGCGGGGGGTACACAGATACGCAGTATTTT; cdr3_aa: CASSGAGTSGGYTDTQYF
clone_size: .; j_call: TRBJ1-3; d_call: TRBD1; v_call: TRBV7-2; cdr3_nt: TGTGCCAGCAGCCAAAACCAGGGACAGACTGGAAACACCATATATTTT; cdr3_aa: CASSQNQGQTGNTIYF
clone_size: .; j_call: TRBJ1-6; d_call: .; v_call: TRBV4-3; cdr3_nt: TGCGCCAGCAGCCAAGAACAAGGGAGCTCCTATAATTCACCCCTCCACTTT; cdr3_aa: CASSQEQGSSYNSPLHF
clone_size: .; j_call: TRBJ1-1; d_call: .; v_call: TRBV27; cdr3_nt: TGTGCCAGCCTCCCCGTGGGGGGGAGTAGCACTGAAGCTTTCTTT; cdr3_aa: CASLPVGGSSTEAFF
clone_size: .; j_call: TRBJ2-5; d_call: TRBD2; v_call: TRBV2; cdr3_nt: TGTGCCAGCAGTCGCCAGACGAGCGGGGGCGGTGAAGAGACCCAGTACTTC; cdr3_aa: CASSRQTSGGGEETQYF
clone_size: .; j_call: TRBJ1-1; d_call: .; v_call: TRBV18; cdr3_nt: TGTGCCAGCTCACCAACCCAAAACACTGAAGCTTTCTTT; cdr3_aa: CASSPTQNTEAFF
clone_size: .; j_call: TRBJ2-3; d_call: TRBD2; v_call: TRBV4-2; cdr3_nt: TGTGCCAGCAGCCAGCAAACTAGCGGGGGGGCAGATACGCAGTATTTT; cdr3_aa: CASSQQTSGGADTQYF
clone_size: .; j_call: TRBJ2-3; d_call: .; v_call: TRBV18; cdr3_nt: TGTGCCAGCCGAGGAAGCAGCACAGATACGCAGTATTTT; cdr3_aa: CASRGSSTDTQYF
clone_size: once; j_call: TRBJ1-1; d_call: .; v_call: TRBV18; cdr3_nt: TGTGCCAGCTCACCTAACAGGGCGGACACTGAAGCTTTCTTT; cdr3_aa: CASSPNRADTEAFF
clone_size: .; j_call: TRBJ1-1; d_call: TRBD1; v_call: TRBV11-2; cdr3_nt: TGTGCCAGCAGCTTAGAGACAGGGGGCACTGAAGCTTTCTTT; cdr3_aa: CASSLETGGTEAFF
clone_size: .; j_call: TRBJ1-2; d_call: .; v_call: TRBV29-1; cdr3_nt: TGCAGCGTTCGTCGGGTCGGGTTGGCGGTGGCGGACACCTTC; cdr3_aa: CSVRRVGLAVADTF
clone_size: .; j_call: TRBJ2-3; d_call: .; v_call: TRBV5-1; cdr3_nt: TGCGCCAGCAGTTCCACGGGACGGGACACAGATACGCAGTATTTT; cdr3_aa: CASSSTGRDTDTQYF
clone_size: .; j_call: TRBJ2-1; d_call: .; v_call: TRBV7-9; cdr3_nt: TGTGCCACTTCAAGAGACTCCTTCGGAACTCGGCAGTTCTTC; cdr3_aa: CATSRDSFGTRQFF
clone_size: .; j_call: TRBJ1-2; d_call: .; v_call: TRBV30; cdr3_nt: TGTGCCTGGAGTGGACAGGTTAACTATGGCTACACCTTC; cdr3_aa: CAWSGQVNYGYTF
clone_size: .; j_call: TRBJ1-2; d_call: TRBD1; v_call: TRBV7-2; cdr3_nt: TGTGCCAGCAGCACGGGACAGATAGAGACTGATGGCTACACCTTC; cdr3_aa: CASSTGQIETDGYTF
clone_size: .; j_call: TRBJ1-4; d_call: .; v_call: TRBV28; cdr3_nt: TGTGCCAGCAGTCCCAGTAATGAAAAACTGTTTTTT; cdr3_aa: CASSPSNEKLFF
clone_size: .; j_call: TRBJ2-3; d_call: TRBD2; v_call: TRBV27; cdr3_nt: TGTGCCAGCAGTTTATCGTCGGGGACTAGCGGGGGGGCGGATACGCAGTATTTT; cdr3_aa: CASSLSSGTSGGADTQYF
clone_size: .; j_call: TRBJ2-5; d_call: .; v_call: TRBV7-9; cdr3_nt: TGTGCCAGCAGCAGGGGACAATCCGAACAAGAGACCCAGTACTTC; cdr3_aa: CASSRGQSEQETQYF
clone_size: once; j_call: TRBJ2-5; d_call: .; v_call: TRBV18; cdr3_nt: TGTGCCAGCTCACCCATCCCCGAGACCCAGTACTTC; cdr3_aa: CASSPIPETQYF
clone_size: .; j_call: TRBJ2-2; d_call: .; v_call: TRBV27; cdr3_nt: TGTGCCAGCCTGACAGAGAACACCGGGGAGCTGTTTTTT; cdr3_aa: CASLTENTGELFF
clone_size: .; j_call: TRBJ1-5; d_call: .; v_call: TRBV7-2; cdr3_nt: TGTGCCAGCAGCTTATTCACAGGCATTCAGCCCCAGCATTTT; cdr3_aa: CASSLFTGIQPQHF
clone_size: .; j_call: TRBJ1-2; d_call: .; v_call: TRBV12-5; cdr3_nt: TGTGCTAGTGGTTTGGACGTCAAAGGGTCTAGTGGCTACACCTTC; cdr3_aa: CASGLDVKGSSGYTF
clone_size: .; j_call: TRBJ2-3; d_call: .; v_call: TRBV7-3; cdr3_nt: TGTGCCAGCAGCCTCAAGGGGGGCCATAGCACAGATACGCAGTATTTT; cdr3_aa: CASSLKGGHSTDTQYF
clone_size: .; j_call: TRBJ2-5; d_call: TRBD1; v_call: TRBV9; cdr3_nt: TGTGCCAGCAGCGTAAGAGGGACAGGGGAAGAGACCCAGTACTTC; cdr3_aa: CASSVRGTGEETQYF
clone_size: .; j_call: TRBJ2-1; d_call: TRBD2; v_call: TRBV19; cdr3_nt: TGTGCCAGTAGTATGGGACTAGCGGGGGGGCAAATCAATGAGCAGTTCTTC; cdr3_aa: CASSMGLAGGQINEQFF
clone_size: .; j_call: TRBJ1-5; d_call: .; v_call: TRBV2; cdr3_nt: TGTGCCAGCAGAGGCGACGGTACAGGATCTAAGCCCCAGCATTTT; cdr3_aa: CASRGDGTGSKPQHF
clone_size: .; j_call: TRBJ1-1; d_call: .; v_call: TRBV7-2; cdr3_nt: TGTGCCAGCAGCCGGACCCTAAAGGACACTGAAGCTTTCTTT; cdr3_aa: CASSRTLKDTEAFF
clone_size: .; j_call: TRBJ2-5; d_call: TRBD1; v_call: TRBV6-6; cdr3_nt: TGTGCCAGCACAGGGGGCCAGGAGACCCAGTACTTC; cdr3_aa: CASTGGQETQYF
clone_size: few; j_call: TRBJ2-5; d_call: .; v_call: TRBV2; cdr3_nt: TGTGCCAGCAGTGGAGCTGGACAGACTCAAGAGACCCAGTACTTC; cdr3_aa: CASSGAGQTQETQYF
clone_size: .; j_call: TRBJ2-2; d_call: .; v_call: TRBV7-7; cdr3_nt: TGTGCCAGCAGCCCAGGGAGACAGAACACCGGGGAGCTGTTTTTT; cdr3_aa: CASSPGRQNTGELFF
clone_size: .; j_call: TRBJ2-1; d_call: .; v_call: TRBV19; cdr3_nt: TGTGCCAGTAGTATCAGGGGGCGCGGGGGGAGCCTGGGTGCAAGTGAGCAGTTCTTC; cdr3_aa: CASSIRGRGGSLGASEQFF
clone_size: .; j_call: TRBJ1-3; d_call: .; v_call: TRBV5-1; cdr3_nt: TGCGCCAGCTCAGAACAGGGCCTATCCTCTGGAAACACCATATATTTT; cdr3_aa: CASSEQGLSSGNTIYF
clone_size: .; j_call: TRBJ2-2; d_call: .; v_call: TRBV7-3; cdr3_nt: TGTGCCAGCAGCTCCGGGGATAGCGGAGGAGCCGGGGAGCTGTTTTTT; cdr3_aa: CASSSGDSGGAGELFF
clone_size: once; j_call: TRBJ1-2; d_call: TRBD1; v_call: TRBV11-2; cdr3_nt: TGTGCCAGCAGCTCCGGGGACAGGGTAGAGGGCTACACCTTC; cdr3_aa: CASSSGDRVEGYTF
clone_size: .; j_call: TRBJ2-5; d_call: .; v_call: TRBV7-3; cdr3_nt: TGTGCCAGCAGCTTATCGGCCCCGAGAGGGACCCAGTACTTC; cdr3_aa: CASSLSAPRGTQYF
clone_size: many; j_call: TRBJ1-2; d_call: .; v_call: TRBV14; cdr3_nt: TGTGCCAGCAGCCAAGTCCGAATCGGGGGCTACACCTTC; cdr3_aa: CASSQVRIGGYTF